What follows are 28 T cell receptor beta chains derived from one specimen sequenced in a study of blood T cell repertoires in COVID-19. The data were produced by immunoSEQ multiplex PCR, yet TCRdb's version contains in-frame clones alone and is incomplete. The data contain fewer than 350,000 clones, roughly 85% of them seen just once; the ten biggest clones take up about 2.3%. Sequencing input: PBMCs or T cells enriched from blood (not recorded which). The receptors originated from a woman in her forties or fifties who had recovered from COVID-19.

The chain links TRBV28 to TRBJ1-4; D is perhaps TRBD1 (6 bases). The CDR3 has 14 amino acids. Germline-derived CDR1 and CDR2 are MDHEN and SYDVKM. V was pared by 4 bases and J by 8 bases, with 14 bases between. CDR3 loop: CASSSDRRQEKLFF. CDR3 nucleotides: TGTGCCAGCAGTTCCGACAGGAGGCAGGAAAAACTGTTTTTT.

This rearrangement joins TRBV23-1 to TRBJ1-2; no reliable D call. TRBV23-1 is filed as an ORF, its function uncertain. CDR3 length: 13 residues. With 7 bases removed from V and 3 bases from J, the gap between germline ends came to 12 bases. The CDR3 spells CASTHVGDYGYTF. CDR3 bases: TGCGCCAGCACCCACGTCGGGGACTATGGCTACACCTTC.

This rearrangement joins TRBV19 to TRBJ2-1; the match to TRBD1 covers 7 bases. Germline trimming cut 7 bases from V and 6 bases from J; bases unmatched to any gene: 18. The CDR3 is made up of 17 amino acids. Germline CDR1 and CDR2: LNHDA and SQIVND (reference sequence). CDR3 in DNA: TGTGCCAGTACTCCGAGACTCGGGCAGGGGGTCCCCAATGAGCAGTTCTTC. This gives the protein CASTPRLGQGVPNEQFF.

The chain combines TRBV4-3 with TRBJ1-2, with D possibly being TRBD1 (5 bases). Trimming pared 8 bases from V and 7 bases from J, leaving 17 bases between. The CDR3 totals 13 residues. The V gene's germline CDR1 is LGHNA and CDR2 YSLEER. As DNA, the CDR3 is TGCGCCAGCCGCTCTCCAGGGACTAGTGGCTACACCTTC. It translates to CASRSPGTSGYTF.

The rearrangement uses TRBV11-3 and TRBJ2-1, with 8 bases aligning to TRBD2. Trimming took 2 bases from V and 6 from J; bases not matched to a gene: 6. This CDR3 region has 15 residues. Germline values: CDR1 SGHNT, CDR2 YENEEA. CDR3 nucleotides: TGTGCCAGCAGCTTAACGCTAGCGGGTTCCAATGAGCAGTTCTTC. Protein sequence: CASSLTLAGSNEQFF.

This clone was seen a single time. The chain has TRBV2 and TRBJ2-4; 7 bases agree with TRBD1. The germline gives CDR1 SNHLY, CDR2 FYNNEI. V lost 7 bases to trimming and J lost 7 bases; unmatched junction nucleotides: 7. The CDR3 sequence is 13 residues long. The CDR3 DNA follows: TGTGCCAGCAAGAGACAGGGCGAGAACATTCAGTACTTC. Translating it yields CASKRQGENIQYF.

The chain links TRBV6-5 to TRBJ2-1, with 7 bases aligning to TRBD1. The CDR3 consists of 14 residues. Per the germline V gene, CDR1 is MNHEY and CDR2 is SVGAGI. J was trimmed by 5 bases and V by 9 bases; bases with no gene match: 10. The CDR3 nucleotides are TGTGCCAGTAGAGACTACAGGGGTAACAATGAGCAGTTCTTC. Protein sequence: CASRDYRGNNEQFF.

The chain couples TRBV5-1 to TRBJ1-2; 7 positions agree with TRBD1. With V trimmed by 3 bases and J by 8 bases, 19 bases remained unmatched. This CDR3 spans 17 amino acids. Germline values: CDR1 SGHRS, CDR2 YFSETQ. CDR3 in amino acids: CASSSVLLRDSSRGYTF. The CDR3 coding sequence is TGCGCCAGCAGCTCGGTTCTGTTACGGGACAGCTCTCGGGGCTACACCTTC.

CDR3 in DNA: TGTGCCAGCAGCCCGCCAAGCGAGCAGATCCAGTACTTC. Its protein is CASSPPSEQIQYF. V usage is TRBV5-6 and J usage is TRBJ2-5; no clear D gene. The CDR3 totals 13 residues. Germline CDR1 and CDR2: SGHDT and YYEEEE. V shed 4 bases and J shed 10 bases, with 17 bases lying between them.

CDR3 nucleotide sequence: TGCGCCAGCAGCCCCAGGGTAGCGGGGGGTGAAAATGAGCAGTTCTTC. Amino acids: CASSPRVAGGENEQFF. The chain couples TRBV10-1 to TRBJ2-1; 10 bases match TRBD2. V shed 6 bases and J 7 bases; nucleotides not matched to a gene: 12. Germline V gives CDR1 WNHNN, CDR2 SYGVQD (reference sequence). This CDR3 region has 16 residues.

CDR3 in amino acids: CASSPSRGSSGNTIYF. CDR3 nucleotides: TGTGCCAGCTCACCATCCAGGGGGAGCTCTGGAAACACCATATATTTT. J is TRBJ1-3 and V is TRBV18; 7 bases agree with TRBD1. Germline V gene sequence: CDR1 KGHSH, CDR2 LQKENI. V lost 2 bases and J lost 0; bases outside the gene matches: 4. The CDR3 runs 16 residues. The full variable domain, in which reference TRBV18 and TRBJ1-3 provide the parts outside the CDR3, is NAGVMQNPRHLVRRRGQEARLRCSPMKGHSHVYWYRQLPEEGLKFMVYLQKENIIDESGMPKERFSAEFPKEGPSILRIQQVVRGDSAAYFCASSPSRGSSGNTIYFGEGSWLTVV.

The V gene is TRBV2, the J gene TRBJ1-3, with TRBD1 identical over 7 bases. Looked up from germline, CDR1 is SNHLY and CDR2 is FYNNEI. V dropped 6 bases and J dropped 2; count of bases not matched to a gene: 7. The CDR3 consists of 15 residues. CDR3 bases: TGTGCCAGCAGGCATGCGACAGGGACTGGAAACACCATATATTTT. It encodes CASRHATGTGNTIYF.

The CDR3 nucleotides are TGCGCCAGCACCGGGGACACCCGACGCAAAAACATTCAGTACTTC. This codes for CASTGDTRRKNIQYF. The chain carries TRBV10-1 and TRBJ2-4; possibly TRBD1 for D (6 bases). The CDR3 loop spans 15 amino acids. Germline lookup yields CDR1 WNHNN and CDR2 SYGVQD (reference sequence). Trimming left V 7 bases short and J 3 bases short, with 16 bases between.

The gene calls are TRBV11-3 and TRBJ2-2, with TRBD1 as a possible D gene (6 bases). The CDR3 runs to 14 residues. V was trimmed by 6 bases and J by 5 bases, leaving 13 bases between them. The V gene's germline CDR1 is SGHNT and CDR2 YENEEA. The CDR3 loop reads CASSRARGTGELFF. The CDR3 nucleotides are TGTGCCAGCAGTAGGGCGAGGGGGACCGGGGAGCTGTTTTTT.

CDR3 sequence reads: CASIRSSYNEQFF. The CDR3 DNA follows: TGTGCCAGCATCAGAAGCTCCTACAATGAGCAGTTCTTC. The V and J genes are TRBV2 and TRBJ2-1; D is unclear. Germline assignment: CDR1 SNHLY and CDR2 FYNNEI. V gave up 7 bases and J gave up 0 bases, with 7 bases separating them. The CDR3 spans 13 residues.

This chain joins TRBV5-8 and TRBJ1-5, with 9 bases lining up with TRBD1. Germline V gene lookup returns CDR1 SGHTS and CDR2 YDEGEE. This CDR3 spans 15 amino acids. V was pared by 1 base and J by 4 bases, with 3 bases of the junction left unmatched. The CDR3 DNA sequence: TGTGCCAGCAGCTTGTGGGACAGGGTGAATCAGCCCCAGCATTTT. Translating it yields CASSLWDRVNQPQHF.

This chain joins TRBV3-1 (or the pseudogene TRBV3-2) and TRBJ2-3, with 9 bases that match TRBD2. The CDR3 has 16 amino acids. From germline, CDR1 is LGHDT and CDR2 YNNKEL (reference sequence). Trimming cost V 3 bases and J 8 bases; bases outside gene matches: 12. The CDR3 is CASSQGTSSILGTQYF. CDR3 in DNA: TGTGCCAGCAGCCAGGGGACTAGCTCCATATTAGGTACGCAGTATTTT.

This clone was recorded once. The V gene is TRBV11-3, the J gene TRBJ2-7; a weak D match, TRBD2 (5 bases). CDR3 size: 16 residues. The germline V gene has CDR1 SGHNT and CDR2 YENEEA. Trimming took 1 base from V and 0 from J, leaving 13 bases between them. CDR3 sequence (DNA): TGTGCCAGCAGCTTAGGTGGACCCCGGGGCTCCTACGAGCAGTACTTC. Its protein is CASSLGGPRGSYEQYF.

The chain joins TRBV7-6 to TRBJ2-3; 12 bases line up with TRBD2. With V trimmed by 3 bases and J by 4 bases, 5 bases remained unmatched. There are 16 residues in the CDR3. Per the germline V gene, CDR1 is SGHVS and CDR2 is FNYEAQ. CDR3 coding DNA: TGTGCCAGCAGCTTCCTACTAGCGGGAGGCCCAGATACGCAGTATTTT. Translation gives CASSFLLAGGPDTQYF.

J is TRBJ1-4 and V is TRBV7-9; a weak D match, TRBD1 (6 bases). In germline, CDR1 is SEHNR, CDR2 FQNEAQ (reference sequence). This CDR3 spans 18 amino acids. Trimming shortened V by 3 bases and J by 4 bases, and 21 bases separated the two germline ends. The CDR3: CASSLLTGAYGINEKLFF. Written as DNA, the CDR3 is TGTGCCAGCAGCTTGTTGACAGGAGCTTATGGAATTAATGAAAAACTGTTTTTT.

The chain has TRBV30 and TRBJ1-2, with D maybe TRBD1 (5 bases). Between the trimmed V and J ends, which lost 0 bases and 2 bases, there was a span of 13 bases. Germline loops: CDR1 GTSNPN, CDR2 SVGIG (reference sequence). There are 15 residues in the CDR3. The CDR3: CAWSVPAGLNYGYTF. CDR3 bases: TGTGCCTGGAGTGTACCGGCAGGGCTGAACTATGGCTACACCTTC.

V usage is TRBV20-1 and J usage is TRBJ2-5; 10 bases line up with TRBD1. This CDR3 is built from 15 residues. The V gene's germline CDR1 is DFQATT and CDR2 SNEGSKA (reference sequence). Germline trimming cut 3 bases from V and 3 bases from J; bases unmatched to any gene: 7. CDR3 sequence (DNA): TGCAGTGCTAGTCGGGTGACAGGGGGCGAAGAGACCCAGTACTTC. Translating gives CSASRVTGGEETQYF.

V gene TRBV7-9 combines with J gene TRBJ1-2; perhaps TRBD1 as D (5 bases). The CDR3 spans 13 residues. Trimming shortened V by 6 bases and J by 6 bases, and 14 bases separated the two germline ends. Germline V lookup: CDR1 SEHNR, CDR2 FQNEAQ (reference sequence). This chain's CDR3 is CASRNRITDGYTF. The CDR3 nucleotides are TGTGCCAGCAGAAACAGGATAACCGATGGCTACACCTTC.

The genes are TRBV4-2 and TRBJ2-2; TRBD1 matches 7 bases. The junction had 8 bases not matched to a gene; V was cut back by 6 bases and J by 7 bases. CDR3 length equals 14 residues. The germline V gene encodes CDR1 LGHNA and CDR2 YNFKEQ. The CDR3 sequence: CASSSRQGGGELFF. CDR3 nucleotide sequence: TGTGCCAGCAGTAGCAGACAGGGCGGCGGGGAGCTGTTTTTT.

The chain carries TRBV5-8 and TRBJ2-6; TRBD1 aligns across 7 bases. Germline lookup yields CDR1 SGHTS and CDR2 YDEGEE. The trim removed 3 bases at V and 4 bases at J, leaving 10 bases unmatched. The CDR3 runs to 17 residues. The CDR3 region is CASSYDRQGAGANVLTF. Written as DNA, the CDR3 is TGTGCCAGCAGCTATGACAGACAGGGAGCCGGGGCCAACGTCCTGACTTTC.

The V call is TRBV3-1 (or the pseudogene TRBV3-2), the J call TRBJ2-1, with D hard to call. The length of the CDR3 is 15 residues. CDR1 is LGHDT, CDR2 YNNKEL, per germline (reference sequence). Trimming pared 0 bases from V and 6 bases from J, leaving 12 bases between. CDR3 nucleotide sequence: TGTGCCAGCAGCCAAGATACCTTAGCCCGCAATGAGCAGTTCTTC. Translation: CASSQDTLARNEQFF.

The CDR3 DNA is TGTGCCAGTAGTTTGGGACAGGGCAGGGGCAATCAGCCCCAGCATTTT. This translates into CASSLGQGRGNQPQHF. The gene calls are TRBV19 and TRBJ1-5; 9 bases map to TRBD1. Germline-derived CDR1 and CDR2 are LNHDA and SQIVND (reference sequence). After removal of 5 bases from V and 2 bases from J, the junction contained 7 bases not matched to a gene. The CDR3 contains 16 residues.

V is TRBV5-5 and J is TRBJ2-5, with 7 nucleotides matching TRBD2. J was trimmed by 5 bases and V by 6 bases; bases with no gene match: 13. This CDR3 has 15 residues. From germline, CDR1 is SGHKS and CDR2 YYEKEE (reference sequence). As DNA, the CDR3 is TGTGCCAGCACCCTAACGGGGGAGGGCGGGGAGACCCAGTACTTC. Amino acids: CASTLTGEGGETQYF. The full variable domain, completed using reference TRBV5-5 and TRBJ2-5, is DAGVTQSPTHLIKTRGQQVTLRCSPISGHKSVSWYQQVLGQGPQFIFQYYEKEERGRGNFPDRFSARQFPNYSSELNVNALLLGDSALYLCASTLTGEGGETQYFGPGTRLLVL.